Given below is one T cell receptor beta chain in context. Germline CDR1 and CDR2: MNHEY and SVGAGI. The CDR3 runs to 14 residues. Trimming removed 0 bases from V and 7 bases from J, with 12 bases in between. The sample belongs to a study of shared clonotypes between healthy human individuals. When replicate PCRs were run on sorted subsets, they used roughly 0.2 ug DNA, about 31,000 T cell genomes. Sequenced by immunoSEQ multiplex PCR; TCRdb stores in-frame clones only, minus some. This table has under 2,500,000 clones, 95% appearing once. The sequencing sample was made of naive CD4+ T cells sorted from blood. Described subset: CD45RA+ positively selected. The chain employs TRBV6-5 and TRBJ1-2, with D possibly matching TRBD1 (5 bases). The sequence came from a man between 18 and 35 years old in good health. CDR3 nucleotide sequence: TGTGCCAGCAGTTACTCGATCGGGGGATCTGGCTACACCTTC. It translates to CASSYSIGGSGYTF.